The clone carrying this T cell receptor beta chain was counted once. Its antigen is not known. Germline and junction disagree at one end, which may indicate a read error. Healthy and HIV-negative, the adult donors had no recent acute infections or vaccinations. The split of CD4+ cells yielded CD45RA+ naive and CD45RA-negative memory subsets. This record comes from a study of shared clonotypes between healthy human individuals. Study as a whole: Two women and a few men aged 18 to 49 served as donors.

The CDR3 is 14 residues long. Germline values: CDR1 SNHLY, CDR2 FYNNEI. Sequencing was performed with immunoSEQ multiplex PCR; in TCRdb, only in-frame clones are kept and a portion is missing. Among about 1 million clones listed, around 76% were seen once. Study-level results: The study generally estimated greater richness for naive than memory subsets.

Sequenced material: memory CD4+ T cells sorted from blood. The subset is: CD45RA-negative fraction. The chain is built from TRBV2 and TRBJ1-1, with D perhaps TRBD1 (6 bases). This sequence was found in a man in his late teens or twenties in good health. The CDR3: CASSATGANSEAFF. The CDR3, as DNA: TGTGCCAGCAGCGCCACGGGGGCGAACTCTGAAGCTTTCTTT.